This T cell receptor (beta chain) was captured in a study of T cells in Graves' hyperthyroidism and ophthalmopathy. Looking at the study overall: Any treatment followed the collection of peripheral blood at initial diagnosis.

Study-level findings and limits: Most expanded thyroid clonotypes above 0.001 recurred in blood. Ophthalmopathy could be told apart from stable hyperthyroidism with a 13 V-J model.

TCR beta CDR3 region amplification was performed from RNA transcripts. First-round RT-PCR targeting the TCR CDR3 was performed with the HTBI primer set. Each CDR3 protein gets one entry after TCRdb re-called the multiplex PCR reads with MiXCR. The sample lists 490,000 or so distinct CDR3 sequences, about 16% occurring once. Disease lasting under 3 months, a NOSPECS grade of at least 4, and a Clinical Activity Score of at least 3 were features of the ophthalmopathy patients. This clonotype has at least ten counts. Its target is not known. This receptor was obtained from a woman aged 25 to 39 with Graves' ophthalmopathy. The specimen sequenced was blood.

CDR3 nucleotide sequence: TGTGCCAGCAGCCAAGATCAACTAGCTGGGTACGAGCAGTACTTC. This encodes CASSQDQLAGYEQYF. The chain is built from TRBV4-2 and TRBJ2-7, with D possibly TRBD2 on 6 matching bases. V lost 0 bases to trimming and J lost 4 bases, with 13 bases between them. This CDR3 contains 15 residues. Germline loops: CDR1 LGHNA, CDR2 YNFKEQ.